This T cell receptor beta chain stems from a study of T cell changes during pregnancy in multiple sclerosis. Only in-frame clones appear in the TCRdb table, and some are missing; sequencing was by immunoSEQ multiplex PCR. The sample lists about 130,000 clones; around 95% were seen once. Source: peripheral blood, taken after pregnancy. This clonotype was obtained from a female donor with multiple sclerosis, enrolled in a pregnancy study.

The CDR3 loop is CASSQSVSYEQYF. CDR3 bases: TGTGCCAGTAGTCAGTCAGTCTCCTACGAGCAGTACTTC. This chain joins TRBV19 and TRBJ2-7; D is ambiguous. The germline V gene has CDR1 LNHDA and CDR2 SQIVND (reference sequence). Trimming took 5 bases from V and 0 from J, leaving 8 bases between them. This CDR3 region has 13 residues.